This is a list of T cell receptor beta chains from one sample in a study of cytomegalovirus exposure and HLA in healthy donors. Only in-frame clones appear in the TCRdb table, and some are missing; sequencing was by immunoSEQ multiplex PCR. The sample includes about 250,000 clones, 85% seen only once; the top ten take about 0.22%. Input material: PBMCs. The receptor set was obtained from a girl between 2 and 10 years old in good health and CMV-seronegative. CDR3s include the opening cysteine and the closing phenylalanine or tryptophan. D genes are given only for firm matches. Expanded clones are given a class, and other clones once, few, many or no size at all.

v_call,j_call,d_call,clone_size,cdr3_aa,cdr3_nt
TRBV10-1,TRBJ2-7,NA,NA,CASSESSLAHEQYF,TGCGCCAGCAGTGAGTCGAGTCTAGCCCACGAGCAGTACTTC
TRBV5-4,TRBJ2-7,TRBD2,NA,CASSPGLAGAIYEQYF,TGTGCCAGCAGCCCCGGACTAGCGGGGGCAATCTACGAGCAGTACTTC
TRBV7-3,TRBJ1-1,NA,NA,CASSPGSSTEAFF,TGTGCCAGCAGCCCCGGGTCGAGCACTGAAGCTTTCTTT
TRBV12-1,TRBJ1-1,NA,NA,CASSLTRRDSFMNTEAFF,TGTGCCAGCAGCTTAACCCGTCGGGACAGCTTCATGAACACTGAAGCTTTCTTT
TRBV5-1,TRBJ2-1,NA,once,CASSLTGNYNEQFF,TGCGCCAGCAGCCTTACAGGTAATTACAATGAGCAGTTCTTC
TRBV5-1,TRBJ2-5,TRBD2,NA,CASRGSGVPETQYF,TGCGCCAGCAGGGGCAGCGGGGTACCAGAGACCCAGTACTTC
TRBV10-1,TRBJ1-1,NA,NA,CASSDKRGLPTEAFF,TGCGCCAGCAGTGATAAACGGGGACTCCCCACTGAAGCTTTCTTT
TRBV18,TRBJ2-5,TRBD1,NA,CASSPTGGWETQYF,TGTGCCAGCTCACCGACAGGGGGCTGGGAGACCCAGTACTTC
TRBV5-1,TRBJ2-3,NA,NA,CASSLIPGTETTDTQYF,TGCGCCAGCAGCTTGATCCCCGGGACTGAGACCACAGATACGCAGTATTTT
TRBV27,TRBJ2-7,TRBD1,once,CASSQRKPDRATPYEQYF,TGTGCCAGTTCTCAAAGGAAGCCCGACAGGGCTACCCCTTACGAGCAGTACTTC
TRBV27,TRBJ1-1,NA,NA,CASKQGGTEAFF,TGTGCCAGCAAGCAGGGTGGAACTGAAGCTTTCTTT
TRBV2,TRBJ1-1,NA,NA,CASTREMNTEAFF,TGTGCCAGCACGCGGGAGATGAACACTGAAGCTTTCTTT
TRBV7-9,TRBJ2-4,NA,NA,CSSSLAYLGERLKNIQYF,TGTTCCAGCAGCTTAGCGTATTTGGGAGAACGGTTGAAGAACATTCAGTACTTC
TRBV7-9,TRBJ1-2,NA,NA,CASSLGQTLYGYTF,TGTGCCAGCAGCCTGGGACAAACACTTTATGGCTACACCTTC
TRBV6-5,TRBJ2-5,TRBD1,NA,CASTRGWEYQETQYF,TGTGCCAGCACCAGGGGGTGGGAGTACCAAGAGACCCAGTACTTC
TRBV27,TRBJ1-1,NA,NA,CASRRDLRVPRNTEAFF,TGTGCCAGCAGGCGGGACCTCAGGGTCCCTCGGAACACTGAAGCTTTCTTT
TRBV5-1,TRBJ2-7,TRBD1,once,CASSMGQGAYEQYF,TGCGCCAGCAGCATGGGACAGGGGGCCTACGAGCAGTACTTC
TRBV5-6,TRBJ2-1,NA,few,CASSRLGSYNEQFF,TGTGCCAGCAGTCGACTGGGCTCCTACAATGAGCAGTTCTTC
TRBV12-2,TRBJ2-1,NA,NA,CASRLAEGGLRPAQFF,TGTGCAAGTCGCTTAGCGGAGGGGGGACTAAGACCCGCGCAATTCTTC
TRBV15,TRBJ2-7,TRBD2,NA,CATSRVGTSGGTYEQYF,TGTGCCACCAGCAGAGTTGGGACTAGCGGGGGGACCTACGAGCAGTACTTC
TRBV5-1,TRBJ2-2,NA,NA,CASSLAGADTGELFF,TGCGCCAGCAGCTTGGCGGGAGCGGATACCGGGGAGCTGTTTTTT
TRBV6-6,TRBJ2-7,NA,NA,CASSYSREVNEQYF,TGTGCCAGCAGTTACTCCAGGGAGGTCAACGAGCAGTACTTC
TRBV27,TRBJ2-3,NA,NA,CASSYGRGTQYF,TGTGCCAGCAGTTATGGGAGAGGTACGCAGTATTTT
TRBV4-1,TRBJ1-1,NA,NA,CASSPTRVTEAFF,TGCGCCAGCAGCCCTACCCGAGTCACTGAAGCTTTCTTT
TRBV30,TRBJ2-2,TRBD2,NA,CAWSVGGGGAGELFF,TGTGCCTGGAGTGTGGGCGGGGGAGGGGCCGGGGAGCTGTTTTTT
TRBV29-1,TRBJ2-7,TRBD2,NA,CSVSSGTAYEQYF,TGCAGCGTTTCTAGCGGGACTGCCTACGAGCAGTACTTC
TRBV27,TRBJ2-7,TRBD1,NA,CASKLRLGTGVYEQYF,TGTGCCAGCAAGCTGAGACTCGGGACAGGGGTCTACGAGCAGTACTTC
TRBV7-8,TRBJ1-3,NA,NA,CASSPRTGFGNTIYF,TGTGCCAGCAGCCCCCGAACAGGGTTTGGAAACACCATATATTTT
TRBV5-1,TRBJ1-2,NA,NA,CASSLDGGPYGYTF,TGCGCCAGCAGCTTGGACGGGGGTCCCTATGGCTACACCTTC
TRBV7-8,TRBJ2-7,TRBD2,NA,CASTTLRGGRYEQYF,TGTGCCAGCACCACTTTGCGGGGGGGGCGCTACGAGCAGTACTTC
TRBV30,TRBJ1-4,TRBD1,NA,CAWGGQGGEKLFF,TGTGCCTGGGGGGGACAGGGAGGGGAAAAACTGTTTTTT
TRBV6-5,TRBJ1-1,NA,few,CASSYSGGVNTEAFF,TGTGCCAGCAGTTACTCGGGAGGGGTGAACACTGAAGCTTTCTTT